This T cell receptor (beta chain) was obtained from a study of blood T cell repertoires in COVID-19. Across the whole study: PBMCs, B-cell-depleted T cells, or T cells were the source of the cDNA or gDNA that made up the material.

This table comes from immunoSEQ multiplex PCR, and its TCRdb copy is limited to in-frame clones, with some not included. Of 140,000 to 150,000 clones listed, about 89% are singletons. This CDR3 comprises 12 residues. Per the germline V gene, CDR1 is MDHEN and CDR2 is SYDVKM. Between the trimmed V and J ends, which lost 8 bases and 3 bases, there was a span of 8 bases. The rearrangement joins TRBV28 to TRBJ2-1, with D possibly being TRBD2 (5 bases). Sequencing was carried out using peripheral blood. The sequence came from a man aged 55 to 70 with active or convalescent COVID-19. In nucleotides, the CDR3 is TGTGCCAGCTGGAGGTTCTACAATGAGCAGTTCTTC. Its translation: CASWRFYNEQFF.